The text below deals with one TCR beta chain. Its antigen is undetermined. CDR3 length: 13 amino acids. Per germline, CDR1 MDHEN and CDR2 SYDVKM. The V and J ends lost 2 bases and 6 bases respectively, with 11 bases between them. TCRdb re-called the RT-PCR reads through MiXCR, storing one row per CDR3 protein. The table lists 500,000 or so distinct CDR3 sequences, over 9.5% of them singletons. This sample stems from a study of response to subunit inactivated influenza vaccine. Study-level results: It was suggested by the authors that few new T cells are recruited by each seasonal influenza vaccination.

This TCR was sampled from a middle-aged man who received an inactivated influenza vaccine. J is TRBJ2-7 and V is TRBV28; D might be TRBD1 (5 bases). The starting material was PBMCs from blood, obtained 40 to 50 days after vaccination. DNA for the CDR3: TGTGCCAGCAGTTTAGCAGACAGCTTCGAGCAGTACTTC. Its protein product is CASSLADSFEQYF.